A single sample is the source of the 32 T cell receptor beta chains below, sequenced in a study of blood T cell repertoires in COVID-19. Only in-frame clones appear in the TCRdb table, and some are missing; sequencing was by immunoSEQ multiplex PCR. The sample lists about 180,000 clones; around 88% were seen once. Source material: peripheral blood. Receptors originate from a woman in her 30s with acute or convalescent COVID-19.

The rearrangement uses TRBV28 and TRBJ2-7; TRBD1 matches at 9 bases. The ends lost 6 bases at V and 1 base at J; junction bases unmatched: 7. From germline, CDR1 is MDHEN and CDR2 SYDVKM. The CDR3 loop spans 15 amino acids. The CDR3 protein is CASSLTGGPSYEQYF. In nucleotides, the CDR3 is TGTGCCAGCAGCCTTACAGGGGGCCCTTCCTACGAGCAGTACTTC.

The genes are TRBV18 and TRBJ1-5; D remains ambiguous. The V end was cut by 3 bases, the J end by 0 bases, with 9 bases between. Germline loops: CDR1 KGHSH, CDR2 LQKENI. The CDR3 loop spans 15 amino acids. This chain's CDR3 is CASSPGDYSNQPQHF. The CDR3, as DNA: TGTGCCAGCTCACCGGGAGACTATAGCAATCAGCCCCAGCATTTT.

Worth noting for this clone: At one of its ends the junction is not consistent with the germline gene, which may arise from a read error. V gene TRBV7-7 combines with J gene TRBJ2-1; 12 nucleotides agree with TRBD1. The CDR3 totals 15 residues. CDR1 SSHAT and CDR2 FNYEAQ come from the germline V gene (reference sequence). CDR3 sequence (DNA): TGTGCTAGCAGCTTAGGGACAGGGGGCCACAATGAGCAGTTCTTC. This gives the protein CASSLGTGGHNEQFF.

This chain links TRBV15 with TRBJ2-5; 13 positions agree with TRBD2. The CDR3 runs 18 residues. The germline V gene encodes CDR1 LNHNV and CDR2 YYDKDF (reference sequence). Trimming at V came to 1 base and at J to 7 bases, leaving 12 bases not matched to a gene. The CDR3 bases are TGTGCCACCAGCAGAGGGACTAGCGGGAGACAAATTCTAGGGACCCAGTACTTC. This sequence encodes CATSRGTSGRQILGTQYF. The full variable domain, with the rest looked up from reference TRBV15 and TRBJ2-5, is DAMVIQNPRYQVTQFGKPVTLSCSQTLNHNVMYWYQQKSSQAPKLLFHYYDKDFNNEADTPDNFQSRRPNTSFCFLDIRSPGLGDTAMYLCATSRGTSGRQILGTQYFGPGTRLLVL.

The chain uses TRBV19 and TRBJ1-6; no clear D gene. V lost 6 bases and J 10 bases, leaving 16 bases between the germline ends. There are 14 residues in the CDR3. Germline CDR1 LNHDA, CDR2 SQIVND (reference sequence). The CDR3 here is CASSQPTGSSPLHF. CDR3 coding DNA: TGTGCCAGTAGCCAACCCACCGGGTCGTCACCCCTCCACTTT.

This clone was counted a few times. The genes are TRBV19 and TRBJ2-1; D perhaps matches TRBD2 (5 bases). The V end lost 5 bases, the J end lost 7 bases, and 9 bases lay between the germline ends. The CDR3 runs 12 residues. Germline-derived CDR1 and CDR2 are LNHDA and SQIVND (reference sequence). This chain's CDR3 is CASSPRTNEQFF. CDR3 bases: TGTGCCAGTAGTCCAAGGACTAATGAGCAGTTCTTC.

The gene calls are TRBV2 and TRBJ1-2, with D hard to call. The CDR3 spans 15 residues. Deletions cut 2 bases from V and 4 bases from J, with 14 bases between. Germline values: CDR1 SNHLY, CDR2 FYNNEI. This CDR3 is CASSEMREGIYGYTF. CDR3 DNA sequence: TGTGCCAGCAGTGAAATGAGGGAAGGGATCTATGGCTACACCTTC.

This clone was seen just once. The rearrangement uses TRBV18 and TRBJ2-1, with 8 positions matching TRBD2. Trimming took 4 bases from V and 9 from J; bases not matched to a gene: 11. Germline CDR1 KGHSH, CDR2 LQKENI. The CDR3 extends over 15 amino acids. The CDR3 coding sequence is TGTGCCAGCTCACGACCCGGGACTAGACGTGGTGAGCAGTTCTTC. The encoded protein is CASSRPGTRRGEQFF.

J is TRBJ2-1 and V is TRBV5-1; possibly TRBD1 for D (5 bases). This CDR3 region has 15 residues. CDR1 and CDR2 (germline): SGHRS, YFSETQ. V lost 4 bases and J 4 bases, leaving 15 bases between the germline ends. CDR3 loop: CASSRGNQLYNEQFF. For the CDR3, the DNA is TGCGCCAGCAGCAGGGGAAATCAGCTTTACAATGAGCAGTTCTTC. Complete variable domain (other parts from reference TRBV5-1 and TRBJ2-1): KAGVTQTPRYLIKTRGQQVTLSCSPISGHRSVSWYQQTPGQGLQFLFEYFSETQRNKGNFPGRFSGRQFSNSRSEMNVSTLELGDSALYLCASSRGNQLYNEQFFGPGTRLTVL.

This clone was recorded once. The chain uses TRBV11-2 and TRBJ2-1, with a weak D call TRBD1 (5 bases). This CDR3 spans 11 amino acids. The germline gives CDR1 SGHAT, CDR2 FQNNGV. Between the trimmed V and J ends, which lost 10 bases and 4 bases, there was a span of 8 bases. The CDR3 is CATTGYNEQFF. The CDR3 nucleotides are TGTGCCACAACAGGTTACAATGAGCAGTTCTTC.

This chain joins TRBV7-9 and TRBJ1-2; D remains unclear. The CDR3 runs 12 residues. From germline, CDR1 is SEHNR and CDR2 FQNEAQ (reference sequence). V gave up 5 bases and J gave up 3 bases, with 7 bases separating them. The CDR3 coding sequence is TGTGCCAGCAGCCCTAACTACTATGGCTACACCTTC. Translated: CASSPNYYGYTF.

The V and J genes are TRBV25-1 and TRBJ2-1, with 9 bases that match TRBD1. Trimming removed 7 bases from V and 5 bases from J; junction bases left unmatched: 9. The CDR3 runs 15 residues. Germline-derived CDR1 and CDR2 are MGHDK and SYGVNS. DNA for the CDR3: TGTGCCAGCACCCCGACAGGGGGTTTGGACAATGAGCAGTTCTTC. Protein sequence: CASTPTGGLDNEQFF.

The chain links TRBV6-5 to TRBJ2-2; TRBD2 might be the D (5 bases). The CDR3 covers 13 residues. Germline loops: CDR1 MNHEY, CDR2 SVGAGI. V gave up 2 bases and J gave up 14 bases, with 15 bases separating them. The chain's CDR3 is CASSYTRDSALFF. CDR3 in DNA: TGTGCCAGCAGTTACACCCGGGATTCGGCACTGTTTTTT.

As to this clone: Other nucleotide sequences in the sample specify the same CDR3. The chain links TRBV2 to TRBJ2-3, with D possibly TRBD1 on 5 matching bases. V lost 4 bases and J 5 bases, leaving 7 bases between the germline ends. CDR3 length: 12 amino acids. The germline CDR1 and CDR2 sequences are SNHLY and FYNNEI. This CDR3 reads CASSGGRDTQYF. The CDR3 region has the DNA TGTGCCAGCAGTGGGGGCCGAGATACGCAGTATTTT.

The rearrangement joins TRBV7-6 to TRBJ2-3; TRBD1 agrees at 8 bases. Germline CDR1 is SGHVS and CDR2 is FNYEAQ. This CDR3 has 15 residues. V lost 4 bases and J lost 5; bases outside the gene matches: 8. The CDR3 DNA is TGTGCCAGCAGCTACGGACAGGGTTTAGGAGATACGCAGTATTTT. Protein sequence: CASSYGQGLGDTQYF.

This sequence joins TRBV3-1 (or the pseudogene TRBV3-2) and TRBJ2-1, with 10 bases aligning to TRBD2. The CDR3 has 15 residues. Trimming removed 4 bases from V and 2 bases from J; junction bases left unmatched: 2. CDR1 and CDR2 (germline): LGHDT, YNNKEL (reference sequence). The CDR3 here is CASSRGTSAYNEQFF. The CDR3 coding sequence is TGTGCCAGCAGCCGGGGGACTAGCGCCTACAATGAGCAGTTCTTC.

The rearrangement joins TRBV2 to TRBJ2-7; weak D call: TRBD2 (6 bases). The CDR3 is made up of 13 amino acids. The germline gives CDR1 SNHLY, CDR2 FYNNEI. The V gene lost 8 bases and the J gene lost 3 bases, with 14 bases spanning the gap. CDR3 loop: CASVRTKYYEQYF. CDR3 nucleotides: TGTGCCAGCGTTAGGACTAAATACTACGAGCAGTACTTC.

This clone was observed a handful of times. This sequence joins TRBV5-1 and TRBJ1-2; D perhaps matches TRBD1 (5 bases). V dropped 1 base and J dropped 4 bases, with 11 bases sitting between them. Germline-derived CDR1 and CDR2 are SGHRS and YFSETQ. The CDR3 consists of 14 residues. The CDR3 spells CASSLTTEIYGYTF. For the CDR3, the DNA is TGCGCCAGCAGCTTGACGACAGAAATCTATGGCTACACCTTC.

This chain links TRBV5-1 with TRBJ1-4, with TRBD1 as a possible D gene (6 bases). CDR3 length equals 17 residues. Germline loops: CDR1 SGHRS, CDR2 YFSETQ. Trimming left V 2 bases short and J 0 bases short, with 14 bases between. The CDR3, as DNA: TGCGCCAGCAGCTTTATTTCGGGGGGCACAACTAATGAAAAACTGTTTTTT. This sequence encodes CASSFISGGTTNEKLFF.

This clone appeared a single time. This chain links TRBV10-3 with TRBJ2-7; TRBD2 aligns across 8 bases. Trimming took 0 bases from V and 5 from J; bases not matched to a gene: 6. This CDR3 spans 15 amino acids. Germline assignment: CDR1 ENHRY and CDR2 SYGVKD. The CDR3 loop is CAISESHGRADEQYF. In nucleotides, the CDR3 is TGTGCCATCAGTGAGTCACACGGGAGGGCCGACGAGCAGTACTTC.

V gene TRBV5-5 combines with J gene TRBJ1-5, with TRBD1 matching 8 bases. The J segment lost 6 bases and the V segment lost 7 bases, leaving 9 bases of the junction unmatched. The CDR3 spans 14 residues. Germline CDR1 reads SGHKS; CDR2 reads YYEKEE (reference sequence). CDR3 loop: CASGNGQGGQPQHF. The CDR3 DNA reads as TGTGCCAGCGGGAACGGACAGGGAGGTCAGCCCCAGCATTTT.

The chain links TRBV9 to TRBJ1-2, with TRBD1 matching over 7 bases. The CDR3 totals 13 residues. After removal of 4 bases from V and 8 bases from J, the junction contained 8 bases not matched to a gene. CDR1 and CDR2 (germline): SGDLS, YYNGEE. CDR3 residues: CASSPLRTGGYTF. The CDR3, as DNA: TGTGCCAGCAGCCCGTTAAGGACAGGCGGCTACACCTTC.

CDR3 nucleotide sequence: TGTGCCAGCAGCCCAGGGACAGTTGAAGCTTTCTTT. The encoded protein is CASSPGTVEAFF. The chain employs TRBV7-9 and TRBJ1-1; TRBD1 matches at 7 bases. The CDR3 totals 12 residues. V was clipped by 5 bases and J by 7 bases; unmatched bases: 4. Per the germline V gene, CDR1 is SEHNR and CDR2 is FQNEAQ (reference sequence).

The chain recombines TRBV15 with TRBJ1-2, with 10 bases lining up with TRBD1. The V gene's germline CDR1 is LNHNV and CDR2 YYDKDF (reference sequence). This CDR3 spans 14 amino acids. V was pared by 3 bases and J by 6 bases, with 4 bases of the junction left unmatched. In DNA, the CDR3 is TGTGCCACCAGCAGGGAGGGGACAGGGGATGGCTACACCTTC. Protein: CATSREGTGDGYTF. The full variable domain, rest sourced from reference TRBV15 and TRBJ1-2, is DAMVIQNPRYQVTQFGKPVTLSCSQTLNHNVMYWYQQKSSQAPKLLFHYYDKDFNNEADTPDNFQSRRPNTSFCFLDIRSPGLGDTAMYLCATSREGTGDGYTFGSGTRLTVV.

This clone has just one count. V is TRBV27 and J is TRBJ2-5; no firm D call. Deletions cut 0 bases from V and 4 bases from J, with 6 bases between. Looked up from germline, CDR1 is MNHEY and CDR2 is SMNVEV (reference sequence). CDR3 length: 13 residues. The DNA for the CDR3 is TGTGCCAGCAGTTTATCGTCGGGAGAGACCCAGTACTTC. Protein: CASSLSSGETQYF.

The rearrangement uses TRBV12-3 or TRBV12-4 and TRBJ2-1, with 10 bases lining up with TRBD2. V trimming: 8 bases; J trimming: 7 bases; junction bases outside the gene matches: 5. CDR3 length equals 13 residues. The CDR3 DNA reads TGTGCCAGCGTCTCTAGCGGGAGAAATGAGCAGTTCTTC. This translates into CASVSSGRNEQFF.

The chain carries TRBV5-1 and TRBJ2-5, with 13 nucleotides matching TRBD2. The DNA end is a closer match to TRBJ2-7, so the J assignment may be wrong. There are 15 residues in the CDR3. The germline gives CDR1 SGHRS, CDR2 YFSETQ. CDR3 protein: CASSSQGLAGYEQYF. CDR3 in DNA: TGCGCCAGCAGCTCGCAGGGACTAGCGGGGTACGAGCAGTACTTC.

The chain links TRBV6-5 to TRBJ1-1; the D is unclear. Between the trimmed V and J ends, which lost 11 bases and 4 bases, there was a span of 17 bases. Germline-derived CDR1 and CDR2 are MNHEY and SVGAGI. The CDR3 consists of 13 residues. This CDR3 is CALYRESPTEAFF. The CDR3 DNA sequence: TGTGCCCTATACCGGGAGTCCCCCACTGAAGCTTTCTTT.

V gene TRBV19 combines with J gene TRBJ1-5; the match to TRBD1 covers 8 bases. The CDR3 length is 16 residues. Germline loops: CDR1 LNHDA, CDR2 SQIVND (reference sequence). V shed 4 bases and J 0 bases; nucleotides not matched to a gene: 5. The CDR3 reads CASSTGTGYSNQPQHF. The DNA of the CDR3 is TGTGCCAGTAGTACGGGGACAGGATATAGCAATCAGCCCCAGCATTTT.

The chain has TRBV7-2 and TRBJ1-3; D possibly corresponds to TRBD1 (6 bases). V was pared by 5 bases and J by 7 bases, with 21 bases between. The germline CDR1 and CDR2 sequences are SGHTA and FQGNSA. The CDR3 is 16 residues long. Here the CDR3 DNA reads TGTGCCAGCAGCCCCGACAGGCATGGGGTCGGGAACACCATATATTTT. This sequence encodes CASSPDRHGVGNTIYF.

The J gene is TRBJ1-2, the V gene TRBV27; 9 bases align to TRBD1. The CDR3 spans 15 residues. V trimming: 5 bases; J trimming: 8 bases; junction bases outside the gene matches: 12. Germline assignment: CDR1 MNHEY and CDR2 SMNVEV (reference sequence). The CDR3 loop is CASSLTGQGKGGYTF. In nucleotides, the CDR3 is TGTGCCAGCAGTCTGACGGGACAGGGTAAAGGAGGCTACACCTTC.

The chain has TRBV6-5 and TRBJ1-6, with D maybe TRBD1 (5 bases). CDR1 and CDR2 from the germline V gene are MNHEY and SVGAGI. The CDR3 has 15 residues. V dropped 0 bases and J dropped 10 bases, with 13 bases sitting between them. CDR3 in amino acids: CASSYSPGRESPLHF. The DNA for the CDR3 is TGTGCCAGCAGTTACTCGCCGGGCAGGGAATCACCCCTCCACTTT.